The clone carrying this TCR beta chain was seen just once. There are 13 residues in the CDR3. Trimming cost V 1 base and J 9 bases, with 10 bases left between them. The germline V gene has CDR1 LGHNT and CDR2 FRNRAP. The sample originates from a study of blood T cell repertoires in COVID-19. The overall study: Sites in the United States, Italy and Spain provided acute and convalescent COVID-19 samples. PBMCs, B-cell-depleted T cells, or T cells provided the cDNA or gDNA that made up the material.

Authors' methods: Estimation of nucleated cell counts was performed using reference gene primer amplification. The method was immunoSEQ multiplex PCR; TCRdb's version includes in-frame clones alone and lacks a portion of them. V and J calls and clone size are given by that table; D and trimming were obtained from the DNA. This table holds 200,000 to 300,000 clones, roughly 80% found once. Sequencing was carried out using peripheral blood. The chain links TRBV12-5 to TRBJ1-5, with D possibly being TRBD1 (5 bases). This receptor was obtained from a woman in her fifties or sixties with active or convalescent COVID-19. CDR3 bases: TGTGCTAGTGGTTTGGGCTCCGGGGGGCCCCAGCATTTT. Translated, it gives CASGLGSGGPQHF.